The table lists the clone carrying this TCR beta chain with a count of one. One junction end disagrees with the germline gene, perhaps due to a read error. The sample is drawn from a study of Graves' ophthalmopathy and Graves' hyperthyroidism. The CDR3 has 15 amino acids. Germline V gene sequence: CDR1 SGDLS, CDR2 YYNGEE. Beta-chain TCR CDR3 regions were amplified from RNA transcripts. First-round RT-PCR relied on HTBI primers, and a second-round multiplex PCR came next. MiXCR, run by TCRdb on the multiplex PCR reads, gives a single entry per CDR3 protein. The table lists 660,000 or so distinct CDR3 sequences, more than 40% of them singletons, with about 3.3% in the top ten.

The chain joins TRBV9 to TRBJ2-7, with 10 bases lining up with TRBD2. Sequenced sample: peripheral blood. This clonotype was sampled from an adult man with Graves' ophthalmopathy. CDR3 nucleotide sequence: TGTGCCAGCAGCCCCCGACTAGCGGGTGACTACGACCCCACCTTC. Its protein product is CASSPRLAGDYDPTF.